The source of this T cell receptor beta chain is a study of cytomegalovirus exposure and HLA in healthy donors. Worth noting for this clone: The antigen is undetermined.

In germline, CDR1 is MNHEY, CDR2 SVGAGI. The CDR3 length is 14 residues. V lost 5 bases to trimming and J lost 6 bases, with 16 bases between them. Notes on the study in general: Researchers reported in a later analysis that a missense DCLRE1C variant was tied to TCR beta V- and J-gene trimming. Cytomegalovirus association was assigned to more than 150 TCR beta chains. The authors considered a cluster of highly shared sequence variants likely to be a sequencing artifact.

The PCR contained 60 Vbeta and 13 Jbeta primers. The repertoire was sequenced with immunoSEQ multiplex PCR; TCRdb's copy has only in-frame clones and lacks some. The top ten hold roughly 3% of the sample, which has around 100,000 clones, 75% to 85% seen once. The rearrangement uses TRBV6-5 and TRBJ1-2, with D perhaps TRBD1 (6 bases). The sequencing input was PBMCs. The sequence came from a woman under 30 in good health and CMV-seropositive. CDR3: CASSPGGPIDGYTF. The CDR3 DNA sequence: TGTGCCAGCAGTCCGGGGGGGCCTATAGATGGCTACACCTTC.